A selection of T cell receptor beta chains follows, all from one sample in a study of T cell responses to AZD1222 COVID-19 vaccine. Repertoires were generated with immunoSEQ multiplex PCR, while TCRdb's copy carries only in-frame clones and drops some. The table shows about 120,000 clones, with approximately 83% occurring only once. The material was peripheral blood, obtained on day 0 of AZD1222 vaccination. The source of these receptors is an adult in good health. Each CDR3 is given with its conserved first and last residue. The D gene is left open where the match is weak. Expanded clones get a size class; other rows say once, few or many, or leave the size out.

clone size	V gene	D gene	J gene	CDR3 protein	CDR3 DNA
.	TRBV7-2	.	TRBJ2-3	CASSFDRGRDTQYF	TGTGCCAGCAGCTTCGATAGGGGAAGAGATACGCAGTATTTT
.	TRBV7-8	.	TRBJ2-1	CASSLQSGVPYNEQFF	TGTGCCAGCAGCTTACAATCGGGGGTCCCCTACAATGAGCAGTTCTTC
.	TRBV13	.	TRBJ1-3	CASSPGGSGNTIYF	TGTGCCAGCAGCCCAGGTGGATCTGGAAACACCATATATTTT
.	TRBV9	.	TRBJ2-7	CASSVSTSEGEQYF	TGTGCCAGCAGCGTATCCACATCGGAAGGTGAGCAGTACTTC
.	TRBV6-2/TRBV6-3	.	TRBJ2-3	CASSFLRSTDTQYF	TGTGCCAGCAGTTTCCTCCGAAGCACAGATACGCAGTATTTT
.	TRBV3-1/TRBV3-2	TRBD1	TRBJ2-7	CASSDRGTYEQYF	TGTGCCAGCAGCGACAGGGGTACCTACGAGCAGTACTTC
.	TRBV20-1	.	TRBJ2-5	CSVEKTETQYF	TGCAGTGTCGAAAAGACGGAGACCCAGTACTTC
few	TRBV5-4	.	TRBJ2-5	CASSPGGAGGETQYF	TGTGCCAGCAGCCCTGGGGGGGCAGGTGGTGAGACCCAGTACTTC
.	TRBV6-5	.	TRBJ2-2	CASSFFREYGGELFF	TGTGCCAGCAGTTTTTTTCGGGAGTACGGCGGGGAGCTGTTTTTT
.	TRBV7-2	.	TRBJ1-3	CASSLSRVGNTIYF	TGTGCCAGCAGCTTAAGTAGGGTCGGAAACACCATATATTTT
.	TRBV2	.	TRBJ1-4	CASSEAREGPGGKLFF	TGTGCCAGCAGTGAAGCGCGCGAAGGGCCGGGAGGAAAACTGTTTTTT
.	TRBV24-1	.	TRBJ1-1	CATSDSELNAFF	TGTGCCACCAGTGATTCGGAGCTGAACGCTTTCTTT
.	TRBV19	.	TRBJ2-7	CASRDPPYEQYF	TGTGCCAGTAGAGACCCCCCCTACGAGCAGTACTTC
.	TRBV7-8	.	TRBJ2-1	CASSLWRDRLYNEQFF	TGTGCCAGCAGCTTATGGCGGGACAGACTATACAATGAGCAGTTCTTC
once	TRBV6-5	.	TRBJ1-5	CASSPSNQPQHF	TGTGCCAGCTCTCCTAGCAATCAGCCCCAGCATTTT
.	TRBV30	TRBD1	TRBJ1-6	CAWSSDRGYNSPLHF	TGTGCCTGGAGTAGTGACAGGGGGTATAATTCACCCCTCCACTTT